This T cell receptor beta chain was captured by sequencing in a study of T-cell reconstitution after alpha-beta-depleted transplantation in children. This clonotype was counted ten times or more. What it binds is unknown. The TCRbeta library incorporated unique molecular identifiers. TCRdb reanalysed the PCR reads using MiXCR and keeps one entry per CDR3 protein. The sample holds roughly 240,000 distinct CDR3 sequences, less than 9% seen once. General observations from the study: Surviving recipient T cells and intrathymic progenitors accounted for some patients' high TCRbeta diversity at day 60. After transplant, at about two months, alpha-beta T cells were reportedly derived from several hundred expanded graft clones. T-cell numbers and diversity, one year after transplant, stemmed largely from T cells that were newly produced.

The sequenced sample was PBMCs, mostly from graft donor cells, obtained 180 days after TCRalphabeta/CD19-depleted stem cell transplant. The TCR comes from a male patient between 10 and 17 years old who had a stem cell transplant for acute lymphoblastic leukemia, so the T cells may come from the graft donor.

The CDR3 nucleotides are TGCGCCAGCAGCTTGGCTTTATTAGCCGGTTACGAGCAGTACTTC. This gives the protein CASSLALLAGYEQYF. V gene TRBV5-1 combines with J gene TRBJ2-7, with D unclear. This CDR3 spans 15 amino acids. The germline CDR1 and CDR2 sequences are SGHRS and YFSETQ. Deletions cut 0 bases from V and 4 bases from J, with 14 bases between.